What follows describes a single T cell receptor beta chain. The source of the sample is a study of synovial regulatory T cells in juvenile arthritis. Here immunoSEQ multiplex PCR was the method, and the copy in TCRdb shows in-frame clones only, minus some. With about 10,000 clones in the sample, the ten largest clones hold 0.9% to 1.3%. Sequenced sample: Treg cells from blood. Specified subset: remaining (HLA-DR-negative) circulating blood Treg cells. The TCR was taken from a donor between 2 and 29 years old with juvenile idiopathic arthritis.

The chain's CDR3 is CASSPVGGLAGNYEQYF. This chain links TRBV28 with TRBJ2-7; TCRdb's D call, TRBD2, is unchecked because there is no DNA. The CDR3 is made up of 17 amino acids. No DNA accompanies this entry. Germline V gene sequence: CDR1 MDHEN, CDR2 SYDVKM.